This T cell receptor (beta chain) was recovered during a study of CD8 T cells in ankylosing spondylitis. Study-level findings and limits: In the blood and synovial fluid of reactive arthritis, some motif variants had been previously reported. Reportedly, matched ankylosing spondylitis synovial fluid was significantly enriched for disease-linked clones.

As to this clonotype: Its antigen is unidentified.

With 5 bases removed from V and 4 bases from J, the gap between germline ends came to 8 bases. The CDR3 sequence is 11 residues long. Germline CDR1 DFQATT, CDR2 SNEGSKA (reference sequence). TCR beta libraries were made by quantitative 5'-RACE with molecular barcodes. MiXCR, run by TCRdb on the 5' RACE reads, gives a single entry per CDR3 protein. The table has about 140,000 distinct CDR3 sequences, more than 7% seen once. This TCR was recovered from a male donor with ankylosing spondylitis. The chain joins TRBV20-1 to TRBJ1-1; D remains unclear. Sequences were obtained from synovial fluid, either unsorted or a sorted T cell fraction (not recorded which). This CDR3 reads CSAGPLTEAFF. The CDR3 DNA follows: TGCAGTGCTGGGCCCCTCACTGAAGCTTTCTTT.